The subject of this entry is one TCR beta chain. The sample contains more than one DNA sequence encoding this CDR3. The data stem from a study of shared clonotypes between healthy human individuals. Data came from immunoSEQ multiplex PCR; TCRdb stores just in-frame clones and leaves some out. The sample records millions of clones, roughly 95% being singletons. This CDR3 comprises 14 residues. J was trimmed by 9 bases and V by 3 bases; bases with no gene match: 2. Germline V lookup: CDR1 SEHNR, CDR2 FQNEAQ (reference sequence). CD45RO-negative, CCR7-selected cells formed the naive CD8 fraction, which excluded terminally differentiated effector memory CD45RA+ cells.

V and J are TRBV7-9 and TRBJ1-6; 10 bases agree with TRBD1. Sequencing was performed on naive CD8+ T cells sorted from blood. The sequence was collected from a man aged 18-30 years in good health. CDR3 loop: CASSLGQGISPLHF. The CDR3 DNA follows: TGTGCCAGCAGCTTGGGACAGGGGATTTCACCCCTCCACTTT.